This T cell receptor beta chain was found in a study of T cell changes during pregnancy in multiple sclerosis. This CDR3 has 12 residues. V was shortened by 10 bases and J by 8 bases, with 17 bases between the two germline ends. CDR1 and CDR2 (germline): SEHNR, FQNEAQ (reference sequence). This clone was counted once. TCRdb's table, derived via immunoSEQ multiplex PCR, lists solely in-frame clones and lacks some. The profile covers 30,000 to 45,000 clones, with 92% appearing a single time and 0.95% to 1.5% taken by the ten largest. The chain couples TRBV7-9 to TRBJ1-1; D not resolved. The clonotype comes from a female donor with multiple sclerosis, enrolled in a pregnancy study. Sequencing input: PBMCs (not recorded whether the cells were cultured). CDR3 sequence reads: CATNRPPDEAFF. The DNA of the CDR3 is TGTGCCACCAACCGACCGCCAGACGAAGCTTTCTTT.